Below are 11 T cell receptor beta chains sequenced from a single sample in a study of blood T cell repertoires in COVID-19. Clones were read by immunoSEQ multiplex PCR, and TCRdb kept only the in-frame ones, dropping some. The table includes around 400,000 clones, over 75% detected once. Sample: peripheral blood. Receptors originate from a woman aged 25 to 39 with COVID-19, enrolled during active disease.

The gene calls are TRBV6-5 and TRBJ1-2; no clear D. The CDR3 loop spans 14 amino acids. Trimming pared 4 bases from V and 4 bases from J, leaving 13 bases between. The germline V gene encodes CDR1 MNHEY and CDR2 SVGAGI. This CDR3 reads CASSLGRRVYGYTF. DNA of the CDR3: TGTGCCAGCAGTTTGGGCAGGCGGGTCTATGGCTACACCTTC.

This clone was seen just once. The chain uses TRBV2 and TRBJ2-3, with 13 bases fitting TRBD2. J lost 3 bases, V lost 8 bases, and 8 bases had no gene match. The CDR3 is made up of 16 amino acids. Germline-derived CDR1 and CDR2 are SNHLY and FYNNEI. The CDR3 loop reads CASRGLAGVGTDTQYF. The CDR3 DNA follows: TGTGCCAGCCGCGGACTAGCGGGAGTTGGGACAGATACGCAGTATTTT.

Comments on this clone: The same CDR3 arises from other DNA sequences in this sample as well. The chain links TRBV27 to TRBJ1-1; D is possibly TRBD1 (5 bases). Trimming removed 0 bases at V and 5 bases at J, with 10 bases between. In germline, CDR1 is MNHEY, CDR2 SMNVEV (reference sequence). This CDR3 spans 14 amino acids. The CDR3 loop is CASSLSAGGTEAFF. The CDR3, as DNA: TGTGCCAGCAGTTTATCCGCGGGGGGGACTGAAGCTTTCTTT.

The rearrangement uses TRBV2 and TRBJ2-3; a possible D gene is TRBD2 (5 bases). The CDR3 is 14 residues long. The germline gives CDR1 SNHLY, CDR2 FYNNEI. Trimming cost V 6 bases and J 0 bases, with 10 bases left between them. CDR3 nucleotide sequence: TGTGCCAGCAGAGTCGGACTCAGCACAGATACGCAGTATTTT. This gives the protein CASRVGLSTDTQYF.

The CDR3 coding sequence is TGTGCCAGCAGCCCCCTGGGGGCGGCCAAAAACATTCAGTACTTC. Protein sequence: CASSPLGAAKNIQYF. The rearrangement joins TRBV3-1 (or the pseudogene TRBV3-2) to TRBJ2-4, with D perhaps TRBD1 (6 bases). The CDR3 has 15 residues. Per the germline V gene, CDR1 is LGHDT and CDR2 is YNNKEL (reference sequence). The V and J ends lost 4 bases and 1 base respectively, with 11 bases between them.

This rearrangement joins TRBV4-3 to TRBJ2-1; TRBD1 is a possible D gene (5 bases). Germline lookup yields CDR1 LGHNA and CDR2 YSLEER. The CDR3 spans 15 residues. The V end was cut by 2 bases, the J end by 8 bases, with 16 bases between. The CDR3 bases are TGCGCCAGCAGCCAACTATGGGAACAGGATTATGAGCAGTTCTTC. Its translation is CASSQLWEQDYEQFF.

The chain employs TRBV7-4 and TRBJ1-5, with a weak D call TRBD1 (5 bases). With 2 bases removed from V and 0 bases from J, the gap between germline ends came to 11 bases. CDR3 length equals 16 residues. The V gene's germline CDR1 is SGHVT and CDR2 SQSDAQ. CDR3 DNA sequence: TGTGCCAGCAGCTTACGGGGGGGATATAGCAATCAGCCCCAGCATTTT. Protein product: CASSLRGGYSNQPQHF. Based on the CDR3 plus reference TRBV7-4 and TRBJ1-5, the full variable domain is GAGVSQSPRYKVAKRGRDVALRCDSISGHVTLYWYRQTLGQGSEVLTYSQSDAQRDKSGRPSGRFSAERPERSVSTLKIQRTEQGDSAVYLCASSLRGGYSNQPQHFGDGTRLSIL.

This rearrangement joins TRBV6-2 or TRBV6-3 to TRBJ2-3; no firm D call. Between the trimmed V and J ends, which lost 6 bases and 4 bases, there was a span of 8 bases. In germline, CDR1 is MNHEY, CDR2 SVGEGT. The CDR3 totals 12 residues. CDR3 in amino acids: CASSFPPDTQYF. DNA of the CDR3: TGTGCCAGCAGCTTCCCTCCAGATACGCAGTATTTT.

The genes are TRBV2 and TRBJ2-2; 8 positions agree with TRBD2. Germline values: CDR1 SNHLY, CDR2 FYNNEI. The CDR3 is 21 amino acids. Germline trimming cut 5 bases from V and 3 bases from J; bases unmatched to any gene: 23. The CDR3 here is CASSPIPGRREGRAYTGELFF. For the CDR3, the DNA is TGTGCCAGCAGTCCCATCCCGGGACGCCGGGAGGGGAGGGCCTACACCGGGGAGCTGTTTTTT.

The rearrangement uses TRBV7-3 and TRBJ2-3, with 8 bases lining up with TRBD1. CDR1 is SGHTA and CDR2 is FQGTGA in the germline V gene. V lost 4 bases, J lost 0 bases, and 3 bases stayed unmatched. This CDR3 is built from 15 residues. CDR3: CASSWTGLSTDTQYF. The CDR3 DNA reads as TGTGCCAGCAGCTGGACAGGGCTCAGCACAGATACGCAGTATTTT.

This clone came up once. The V gene is TRBV3-1 (or the pseudogene TRBV3-2), the J gene TRBJ2-1, with TRBD2 identical over 9 bases. Germline trimming cut 1 base from V and 15 bases from J; bases unmatched to any gene: 16. The germline V gene encodes CDR1 LGHDT and CDR2 YNNKEL (reference sequence). CDR3 length equals 16 residues. The DNA for the CDR3 is TGTGCCAGCAGCCAAGCCCAACTCCCTAGCGGGAAGGGTGCGTTCTTC. This encodes CASSQAQLPSGKGAFF.